The 20 T cell receptor beta chains below come from one sample, sequenced in a study of shared clonotypes between healthy human individuals. Positively selected for CCR7, the CD45RO-negative cells used as naive CD8 cells excluded terminally differentiated effector memory CD45RA+ cells. Repertoires were generated with immunoSEQ multiplex PCR, while TCRdb's copy carries only in-frame clones and drops some. This sample yields around 600,000 clones, of which around 96% are seen a single time; around 0.11% belongs to the top ten. The specimen was naive CD8+ T cells sorted from blood. The source is a woman in her 30s in good health.

The V and J genes are TRBV19 and TRBJ2-1; D might be TRBD2 (6 bases). The V end lost 1 base, the J end lost 2 bases, and 12 bases lay between the germline ends. The germline V gene encodes CDR1 LNHDA and CDR2 SQIVND (reference sequence). This CDR3 is 16 amino acids long. CDR3 nucleotides: TGTGCCAGTAGTATAGTACGGGAGACCCCCTACAATGAGCAGTTCTTC. Its translation: CASSIVRETPYNEQFF.

J is TRBJ2-7 and V is TRBV28; D might be TRBD1 or TRBD2, each matching 5 bases. CDR3 length: 13 amino acids. The germline V and J ends were trimmed by 3 bases and 3 bases, with 9 bases remaining between them. Germline V CDR1 and CDR2: MDHEN, SYDVKM. Here the CDR3 reads CASSLGVGYEQYF. CDR3 sequence (DNA): TGTGCCAGCAGTTTGGGGGTCGGCTACGAGCAGTACTTC.

The chain recombines TRBV2 with TRBJ1-5; TRBD1 matches 8 bases. Unmatched junction bases numbered 5, after V lost 6 bases and J lost 4 bases. The germline V gene encodes CDR1 SNHLY and CDR2 FYNNEI. This CDR3 spans 14 amino acids. CDR3: CASRGTGTNQPQHF. The CDR3 nucleotides are TGTGCCAGCAGGGGGACAGGCACGAATCAGCCCCAGCATTTT.

The V gene is TRBV9, the J gene TRBJ2-7, with TRBD2 identical over 9 bases. The ends lost 3 bases at V and 4 bases at J; junction bases unmatched: 11. CDR3 length: 16 residues. Germline CDR1 SGDLS, CDR2 YYNGEE. The chain's CDR3 is CASSGLEAGGPYEQYF. CDR3 nucleotides: TGTGCCAGCAGCGGACTCGAGGCGGGAGGGCCTTACGAGCAGTACTTC.

This clone came up once. The genes are TRBV12-5 and TRBJ2-1; perhaps TRBD2 as D (6 bases). Germline CDR1 and CDR2: LGHNT and FRNRAP. V was shortened by 3 bases and J by 7 bases, with 10 bases between the two germline ends. This CDR3 is 13 amino acids long. Written as DNA, the CDR3 is TGTGCTAGTGGTTTTACGGAGGGGAATGAGCAGTTCTTC. Translating it yields CASGFTEGNEQFF.

V gene TRBV19 combines with J gene TRBJ1-2; no reliable D call. V lost 7 bases to trimming and J lost 1 base, with 10 bases between them. CDR1 is LNHDA and CDR2 is SQIVND in the germline V gene (reference sequence). This CDR3 is 13 amino acids long. The CDR3 coding sequence is TGTGCCAGTACCAAAACACTTAACTATGGCTACACCTTC. It specifies CASTKTLNYGYTF.

This chain uses TRBV25-1 with TRBJ2-7; 7 nucleotides line up with TRBD2. Per germline, CDR1 MGHDK and CDR2 SYGVNS. The CDR3 has 15 residues. Trimming removed 1 base from V and 4 bases from J; junction bases left unmatched: 7. The CDR3 region has the DNA TGTGCCAGCAGTGAATTGGCGGGAGCTGGGTACGAGCAGTACTTC. It yields the protein CASSELAGAGYEQYF.

The chain links TRBV5-8 to TRBJ2-1, with 8 bases matching TRBD2. Germline lookup yields CDR1 SGHTS and CDR2 YDEGEE. Losses at the gene ends were 4 bases for V and 9 bases for J; bases not matched to a gene: 6. This CDR3 spans 13 amino acids. CDR3 sequence reads: CASSGGLGVEQFF. CDR3 nucleotides: TGTGCCAGCAGCGGGGGACTAGGTGTTGAGCAGTTCTTC.

The gene calls are TRBV2 and TRBJ1-1, with D unresolved. The germline V and J ends were trimmed by 3 bases and 5 bases, with 10 bases remaining between them. The CDR3 has 13 residues. Germline CDR1 is SNHLY and CDR2 is FYNNEI. The CDR3 protein is CASSEVEGTEAFF. The CDR3 DNA reads as TGTGCCAGCAGTGAGGTAGAAGGAACTGAAGCTTTCTTT.

The chain employs TRBV21-1 and TRBJ2-7; no check of the table's D call, TRBD1, against the DNA was made. TRBV21-1 is shown as a pseudogene. The CDR3 spans 14 residues. CDR3 sequence (DNA): TGTGCCAGCAGCAAAGTGGACAGGGCATGCGAGCAGTACTTC. It specifies CASSKVDRACEQYF.

The sample holds one count of this clone. The chain carries TRBV28 and TRBJ1-1, with D maybe TRBD1 (5 bases). V lost 3 bases and J 0 bases, leaving 20 bases between the germline ends. Germline values: CDR1 MDHEN, CDR2 SYDVKM. There are 18 residues in the CDR3. DNA of the CDR3: TGTGCCAGCAGTTTCTCTTCCTATATAGACAGCCTGAACACTGAAGCTTTCTTT. This translates into CASSFSSYIDSLNTEAFF.

This chain uses TRBV20-1 with TRBJ2-7; D remains unclear. This CDR3 spans 11 amino acids. The germline V gene encodes CDR1 DFQATT and CDR2 SNEGSKA (reference sequence). Trimming took 3 bases from V and 3 from J, leaving 6 bases between them. The CDR3 spells CSASGDYEQYF. The CDR3 nucleotides read TGCAGTGCTAGTGGGGACTACGAGCAGTACTTC.

The chain carries TRBV13 and TRBJ1-1; D possibly corresponds to TRBD1 (5 bases). The CDR3 is 14 amino acids. Germline assignment: CDR1 PRHDT and CDR2 FYEKMQ (reference sequence). Deletions cut 5 bases from V and 4 bases from J, with 14 bases between. The CDR3 nucleotides read TGTGCCAGCAGCCCTCCAGGGTGGGGCACTGAAGCTTTCTTT. Translation: CASSPPGWGTEAFF.

The chain combines TRBV15 with TRBJ2-7; D is possibly TRBD1 (5 bases). CDR3 length equals 15 residues. Per germline, CDR1 LNHNV and CDR2 YYDKDF (reference sequence). The V end was cut by 0 bases, the J end by 1 base, with 10 bases between. The CDR3 nucleotides read TGTGCCACCAGCAGAGATGCGACAGAATCCTACGAGCAGTACTTC. This translates into CATSRDATESYEQYF.

The chain employs TRBV30 and TRBJ1-2; TRBD1 is a possible D gene (5 bases). Between the trimmed V and J ends, which lost 0 bases and 2 bases, there was a span of 10 bases. Germline V gene lookup returns CDR1 GTSNPN and CDR2 SVGIG (reference sequence). The CDR3 covers 14 residues. The CDR3 reads CAWSVGRQNYGYTF. CDR3 nucleotide sequence: TGTGCCTGGAGTGTGGGACGACAAAACTATGGCTACACCTTC.

This chain joins TRBV5-1 and TRBJ2-1; the D gene is possibly TRBD1 (5 bases). Trimming took 1 base from V and 4 from J, leaving 6 bases between them. CDR1 is SGHRS, CDR2 YFSETQ, per germline. CDR3 length equals 13 residues. The CDR3 region is CASSLHRYNEQFF. CDR3 bases: TGCGCCAGCAGCTTGCACAGGTACAATGAGCAGTTCTTC. The full variable domain, its missing parts supplied by reference TRBV5-1 and TRBJ2-1, is KAGVTQTPRYLIKTRGQQVTLSCSPISGHRSVSWYQQTPGQGLQFLFEYFSETQRNKGNFPGRFSGRQFSNSRSEMNVSTLELGDSALYLCASSLHRYNEQFFGPGTRLTVL.

The rearrangement links TRBV30 to TRBJ2-3; D may be TRBD2 (7 bases). Germline loops: CDR1 GTSNPN, CDR2 SVGIG (reference sequence). Trimming pared 8 bases from V and 4 bases from J, leaving 19 bases between. The CDR3 length is 14 residues. DNA of the CDR3: TGTGCCGCCTACCTAGGGGGGGGTGCAGATACGCAGTATTTT. Protein sequence: CAAYLGGGADTQYF. The full variable domain, rest sourced from reference TRBV30 and TRBJ2-3, is SQTIHQWPATLVQPVGSPLSLECTVEGTSNPNLYWYRQAAGRGLQLLFYSVGIGQISSEVPQNLSASRPQDRQFILSSKKLLLSDSGFYLCAAYLGGGADTQYFGPGTRLTVL.

The chain combines TRBV9 with TRBJ2-1; 7 bases align to TRBD2. V was pared by 0 bases and J by 2 bases, with 8 bases of the junction left unmatched. There are 17 residues in the CDR3. The germline CDR1 and CDR2 sequences are SGDLS and YYNGEE. The DNA of the CDR3 is TGTGCCAGCAGCGTAGCTTTTGGCGGGAGTGCCTACAATGAGCAGTTCTTC. This translates into CASSVAFGGSAYNEQFF.

The chain uses TRBV4-1 and TRBJ2-7; TRBD2 agrees at 8 bases. Germline V gene data show CDR1 as MGHRA and CDR2 as YSYEKL. CDR3 size: 15 residues. With V trimmed by 5 bases and J by 3 bases, 9 bases remained unmatched. CDR3 nucleotides: TGCGCCAGCAGCGACTCCGGGACTAGTCTCTACGAGCAGTACTTC. This encodes CASSDSGTSLYEQYF.

On this clone itself: The same CDR3 can be traced to other DNA sequences in this sample. This chain links TRBV28 with TRBJ1-1; D remains ambiguous. Germline lookup yields CDR1 MDHEN and CDR2 SYDVKM. Trimming left V 3 bases short and J 3 bases short, with 2 bases between. CDR3 length equals 11 residues. The DNA for the CDR3 is TGTGCCAGCAGTTTTTACACTGAAGCTTTCTTT. The encoded protein is CASSFYTEAFF.